This TCR beta chain was profiled in a study of blood T cell repertoires in COVID-19. Study-level information: The samples span acute and convalescent COVID-19 from the United States, Italy and Spain. PBMCs, B-cell-depleted T cells, or T cells provided the cDNA or gDNA that made up the material.

This clone rates as medium-sized. Under the authors' procedure: For nucleated cells, counts were estimated from reference gene primer amplification. Some clones are missing from TCRdb's copy, which holds only in-frame ones; the method was immunoSEQ multiplex PCR. For V, J and clone size, that table is used; D and trimming come from the DNA. The repertoire has about 150,000 clones, over 65% of them found once; the top ten carry 2.2%. The CDR3 sequence is 15 residues long. Per germline, CDR1 SGHNT and CDR2 YYREEE (reference sequence). J gave up 6 bases and V 4 bases, and 9 bases lay outside the gene matches.

Input material: peripheral blood. The gene calls are TRBV5-4 and TRBJ2-1, with 8 bases fitting TRBD2. The source is a man aged 65 to 79 with acute or convalescent COVID-19. CDR3 bases: TGTGCCAGCAGCGCTCCGGGACTAGGGCTCAATGAGCAGTTCTTC. The encoded protein is CASSAPGLGLNEQFF.